This record concerns one T cell receptor beta chain sequence. Its antigen is undetermined. This entry comes from a study of blood T cells in healthy people across ages. Study results and caveats: Fewer expanded clones and more diversity marked long-lived versus aged donors.

PCR was performed a second time for 7 to 11 cycles using a sample-barcoded 5' primer and a J-beta primer mix. Each cDNA molecule received a tag from a template-switch adaptor that had 12 random nucleotides. TCRdb processed the 5' RACE reads anew with MiXCR; each CDR3 protein has one entry. This repertoire shows hundreds of thousands of distinct CDR3 sequences, roughly 50% found once; its top ten account for roughly 25%. The sample taken for sequencing was blood. The sequence was collected from a man aged 35-49 years in good health.

CDR3 nucleotides: TGTGCCAGGATCTGGGATGAACAACAGGGGGCGCGCACCGGGGAGCTGTTTTTT. Its protein product is CARIWDEQQGARTGELFF. The rearrangement joins TRBV4-2 to TRBJ2-2; TRBD1 matches 9 bases. The V gene's germline CDR1 is LGHNA and CDR2 YNFKEQ. Germline trimming cut 9 bases from V and 4 bases from J; bases unmatched to any gene: 18. CDR3 length: 18 amino acids.